This is a list of T cell receptor beta chains from one sample in a study of cytomegalovirus exposure and HLA in healthy donors. TCRdb keeps only in-frame clones here, not all; method: immunoSEQ multiplex PCR. The sample includes about 240,000 clones, approximately 86% of them seen just once. The sample taken for sequencing was PBMCs. These receptors all stem from a woman in her twenties or thirties in good health and CMV-seropositive. Each CDR3 is given with its conserved first and last residue. Fields, in order: V gene, J gene, clone size, D gene, CDR3 DNA, CDR3 protein. D genes are given only for firm matches. Clone size, where shown, is once, few, many, or a class for clones that have expanded.

TRBV5-6	TRBJ1-1	once	TRBD1	TGTGCCAGCAGCGCAGGGGGCTGGGTAACTGAAGCTTTCTTT	CASSAGGWVTEAFF
TRBV2	TRBJ2-3	few	.	TGTGCCATTTCCTTGGGGGGAGCAGATACGCAGTATTTT	CAISLGGADTQYF
TRBV19	TRBJ2-7	.	TRBD2	TGTGCCAGTAGGACTAGCGGGAGAAACGAGCAGTACTTC	CASRTSGRNEQYF
TRBV29-1	TRBJ2-5	.	TRBD1	TGCAGCGTTGAACCGGGACAGGGGTTTGGAGAGACCCAGTACTTC	CSVEPGQGFGETQYF
TRBV30	TRBJ2-7	.	TRBD1	TGTGCCTGGAGTCAGACAGGGTTGGGCGAGCAGTACTTC	CAWSQTGLGEQYF
TRBV29-1	TRBJ2-5	once	TRBD1	TGCAGCGGCGGACCGGGACAGGGTCCAGAGACCCAGTACTTC	CSGGPGQGPETQYF
TRBV4-1	TRBJ2-2	.	.	TGCGCCAGCAGCCGGGAGGCGACGTATCCCGAGCTGTTTTTT	CASSREATYPELFF
TRBV6-5	TRBJ2-6	.	.	TGTGCCAGTGCGCGTGGGGCCAACGTCCTGACTTTC	CASARGANVLTF
TRBV6-5	TRBJ2-3	.	.	TGTGCCAGCAAGGGCGGGATTAGCACAGATACGCAGTATTTT	CASKGGISTDTQYF
TRBV29-1	TRBJ1-2	.	.	TGCAGCGGGACCGCACAGGGCGGCTACACCTTC	CSGTAQGGYTF
TRBV5-1	TRBJ1-1	.	TRBD1	TGCGCCAGCAGCTTGTCGCAACAGGGGACTGAAGCTTTCTTT	CASSLSQQGTEAFF
TRBV29-1	TRBJ2-5	.	TRBD1	TGCAGCGTACATGAGCCGGGACAGGGGTCCTACGACTTC	CSVHEPGQGSYDF
TRBV27	TRBJ2-7	.	TRBD1	TGTGCCAGCAGTCTGGGACAGGTCCCCTACGAGCAGTACTTC	CASSLGQVPYEQYF
TRBV6-1	TRBJ2-7	.	TRBD2	TGTGCCAGCAGTGAAGGTTTCGGACTAGCGGCCTACGAGCAGTACTTC	CASSEGFGLAAYEQYF
TRBV29-1	TRBJ1-1	.	.	TGCAGCGTTGAAGAGCCCGGAGTGAACACTGAAGCTTTCTTT	CSVEEPGVNTEAFF
TRBV5-8	TRBJ2-6	.	TRBD1	TGTGCCAGCAGCCTCGACAGGGTTCCTGGGGCCAACGTCCTGACTTTC	CASSLDRVPGANVLTF
TRBV30	TRBJ1-2	.	.	TGTGCCTGGGAACCGGGATTTAACTATGGCTACACCTTC	CAWEPGFNYGYTF
TRBV27	TRBJ2-5	few	.	TGTGCCAGCAGTTTAGGCAGGCAAGAGACCCAGTACTTC	CASSLGRQETQYF
TRBV11-2	TRBJ2-3	once	TRBD2	TGTGCCAGCAGCTTAGATCTGGTGGGAGGGCCTATAGATACGCAGTATTTT	CASSLDLVGGPIDTQYF
TRBV5-1	TRBJ2-7	.	TRBD1	TGCGCCAGCGGAACGGGACAGGGGGACGAGCAGTACTTC	CASGTGQGDEQYF
TRBV29-1	TRBJ2-7	.	TRBD1	TGCAGCGTTGAAGGCTGGGACAGGGGCGAGCAGTACTTC	CSVEGWDRGEQYF
TRBV4-1	TRBJ1-4	.	TRBD1	TGCGCCAGCAGCCCCTTCCAGGGACAGGGGGCGAGGGCTAATGAAAAACTGTTTTTT	CASSPFQGQGARANEKLFF
TRBV5-6	TRBJ2-1	.	.	TGTGCCAGCAGCTTTTCCCAGCGGTACTACAATGAGCAGTTCTTC	CASSFSQRYYNEQFF
TRBV10-3	TRBJ2-7	.	TRBD2	TGTGCCATCAGGGGGAGCGGGATTGCCACCTACGAGCAGTACTTC	CAIRGSGIATYEQYF
TRBV27	TRBJ2-1	.	TRBD1	TGTGCCAGCAGTAAGCGACAGGGTCATAATGAGCAGTTCTTC	CASSKRQGHNEQFF
TRBV6-1	TRBJ1-4	once	.	TGTGCCAGCAGGGTCGTCCGGGAAAAACTGTTTTTT	CASRVVREKLFF
TRBV25-1	TRBJ2-5	.	TRBD2	TGTGCCAGTACGGCAGCGGGAGTAGTCCAAGAGACCCAGTACTTC	CASTAAGVVQETQYF
TRBV11-3	TRBJ2-3	.	TRBD2	TGTGCCAGCAGCCCCGGGACTAGCGGCACAGATACGCAGTATTTT	CASSPGTSGTDTQYF
TRBV6-5	TRBJ2-7	.	.	TGTGCCAGCAGTTACACCCGGGGCTCCTACGAGCAGTACTTC	CASSYTRGSYEQYF
TRBV5-1	TRBJ1-3	once	TRBD1	TGCGCCAGCAGCACGGACAGGGCTGGAAACACCATATATTTT	CASSTDRAGNTIYF
TRBV25-1	TRBJ2-5	.	TRBD2	TGTGCCACCCCGGGGGTAGCGGGAGGTGGAGAGACCCAGTACTTC	CATPGVAGGGETQYF
TRBV19	TRBJ1-5	.	TRBD1	TGTGCCAGTAGCACCGGACAGGGAGGCAATCAGCCCCAGCATTTT	CASSTGQGGNQPQHF
TRBV2	TRBJ1-5	.	.	TGTGCCAGCAGTGGGGCGGGATACAATCAGCCCCAGCATTTT	CASSGAGYNQPQHF
TRBV6-5	TRBJ2-1	.	TRBD2	TGTGCCAGCAGTCGGACTAGGGCGGAGGGTGAGCAGTTCTTC	CASSRTRAEGEQFF
TRBV5-1	TRBJ2-3	.	.	TGCGCCAGCAGAGGCTCATCAGGCCCAGATACGCAGTATTTT	CASRGSSGPDTQYF
TRBV18	TRBJ2-5	.	TRBD1	TGTGCCAGCTCACCCGGGACAGGGAAGGAAGAGACCCAGTACTTC	CASSPGTGKEETQYF
TRBV7-3	TRBJ2-1	once	.	TGTGCCAGCAGCTTGTCAGGTGAGCAGTTCTTC	CASSLSGEQFF
TRBV19	TRBJ2-7	.	.	TGTGCCAGTAGTATTGGACAGTTTAGCTCCTACGAGCAGTACTTC	CASSIGQFSSYEQYF
TRBV2	TRBJ2-5	.	.	TGTGCCAGCAAGTGGGGCGGAGAGACCCAGTACTTC	CASKWGGETQYF
TRBV9	TRBJ2-2	.	TRBD2	TGTGCCAGCAGCGGGCGGGGGGGCGCCGGGGAGCTGTTTTTT	CASSGRGGAGELFF
TRBV7-9	TRBJ2-3	.	.	TGTGCCAGCAGCCCACCGGGTAGCACAGATACGCAGTATTTT	CASSPPGSTDTQYF
TRBV27	TRBJ2-7	.	.	TGTGCCAGCACTGGGCAGGGGCCTCCTTACGAGCAGTACTTC	CASTGQGPPYEQYF
TRBV7-8	TRBJ2-1	.	TRBD2	TGTGCCAGCAGCTCGAGGACTAGTCTTGACAATGAGCAGTTCTTC	CASSSRTSLDNEQFF
TRBV6-5	TRBJ2-7	.	TRBD2	TGTGCCAGCAGCGTAATGACTAGCGCAACCTACGAGCAGTACTTC	CASSVMTSATYEQYF
TRBV19	TRBJ2-7	.	.	TGTGCCAGTAGTACCACAGGGACCTTCTACGAGCAGTACTTC	CASSTTGTFYEQYF
TRBV9	TRBJ2-7	few	TRBD1	TGTGCCAGCAGTATGGACAGGGTAGGCGAGCAGTACTTC	CASSMDRVGEQYF
TRBV6-5	TRBJ2-7	once	.	TGTGCCAGCAGACCGTACAGGGGAGGTGGCTACGAGCAGTACTTC	CASRPYRGGGYEQYF
TRBV6-5	TRBJ2-3	.	.	TGTGCCAGCAGCCGCGGTCCTGTCACAGATACGCAGTATTTT	CASSRGPVTDTQYF